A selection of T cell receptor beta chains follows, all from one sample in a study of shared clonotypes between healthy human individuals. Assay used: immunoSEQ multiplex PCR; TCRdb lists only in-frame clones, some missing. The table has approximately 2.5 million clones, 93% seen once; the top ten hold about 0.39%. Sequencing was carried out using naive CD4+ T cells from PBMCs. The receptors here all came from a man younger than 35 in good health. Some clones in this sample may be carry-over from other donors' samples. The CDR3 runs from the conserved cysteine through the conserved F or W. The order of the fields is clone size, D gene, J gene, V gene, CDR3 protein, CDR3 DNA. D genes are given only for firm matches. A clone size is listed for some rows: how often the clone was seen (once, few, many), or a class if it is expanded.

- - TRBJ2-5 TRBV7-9 CASIKFGGIQETQYF TGTGCCAGCATCAAATTTGGGGGAATCCAAGAGACCCAGTACTTC
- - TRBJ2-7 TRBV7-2 CASSLAHRVSYEQYF TGTGCCAGCAGCTTAGCCCACAGGGTCAGTTACGAGCAGTACTTC
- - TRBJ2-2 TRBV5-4 CASSQVGFAGELFF TGTGCCAGCAGCCAAGTGGGGTTTGCCGGGGAGCTGTTTTTT
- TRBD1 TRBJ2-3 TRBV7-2 CASRPTGGVRLYF TGTGCCAGCAGACCAACAGGGGGCGTCAGACTGTATTTT
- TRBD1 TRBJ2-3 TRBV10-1 CASSEDGQGTDTQYF TGCGCCAGCAGTGAAGACGGACAGGGTACAGATACGCAGTATTTT
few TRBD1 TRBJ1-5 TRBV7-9 CASSWEQGEGQPQHF TGTGCCAGCAGCTGGGAACAGGGGGAAGGTCAGCCCCAGCATTTT
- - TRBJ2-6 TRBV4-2 CASSQVGLPGAGANVLTF TGTGCCAGCAGCCAAGTTGGCTTACCGGGGGCTGGGGCCAACGTCCTGACTTTC
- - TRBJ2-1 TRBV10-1 CASSEVWEDEQFF TGCGCCAGCAGTGAGGTTTGGGAGGATGAGCAGTTCTTC
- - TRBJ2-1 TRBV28 CASRGPRGSSYNEQFF TGTGCCAGCAGAGGGCCTCGGGGGAGCTCCTACAATGAGCAGTTCTTC
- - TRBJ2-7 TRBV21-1 CASTTISLGDQAVQYF TGTGCCAGCACCACTATCTCTCTTGGGGACCAGGCGGTGCAGTACTTC
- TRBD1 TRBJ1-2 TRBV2 CASSGETGGHGYTF TGTGCCAGCAGTGGTGAAACAGGGGGCCATGGCTACACCTTC
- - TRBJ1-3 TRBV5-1 CASSPYREPGNTIYF TGCGCCAGCAGCCCGTACAGGGAGCCCGGAAACACCATATATTTT
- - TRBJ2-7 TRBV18 CASSRQTAYEQYF TGTGCCAGCTCGCGACAGACCGCCTACGAGCAGTACTTC
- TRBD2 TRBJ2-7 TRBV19 CASTPKTSGSGSYEQYF TGTGCCAGTACCCCCAAGACTAGCGGGTCGGGTTCCTACGAGCAGTACTTC
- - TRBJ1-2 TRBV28 CASSLSLNPDGYTF TGTGCCAGCAGTTTATCCCTCAATCCGGATGGCTACACCTTC
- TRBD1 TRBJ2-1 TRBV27 CASRIAGDRGYNEQFF TGTGCCAGCAGGATAGCAGGGGACAGGGGTTACAATGAGCAGTTCTTC
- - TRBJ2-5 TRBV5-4 CASSLAGQVGGTQYF TGTGCCAGCAGCTTGGCTGGCCAGGTCGGGGGGACCCAGTACTTC
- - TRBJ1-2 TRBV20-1 CSARDHYTF TGCAGTGCTAGAGATCACTACACCTTC
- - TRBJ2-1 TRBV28 CASSWPRGGGYNEQFF TGTGCCAGCAGTTGGCCCAGAGGTGGGGGCTACAATGAGCAGTTCTTC
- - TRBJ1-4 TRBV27 CASSRGATELEKLFF TGTGCCAGCAGTCGCGGGGCAACGGAGCTTGAAAAACTGTTTTTT
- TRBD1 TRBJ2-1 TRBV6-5 CASSYDRGRLNNEQFF TGTGCCAGCAGTTACGATAGGGGGCGATTAAACAATGAGCAGTTCTTC
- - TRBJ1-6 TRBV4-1 CASSQQVRSPLHF TGCGCCAGCAGCCAACAGGTTCGTTCACCCCTCCACTTT
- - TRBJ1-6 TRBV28 CASSGGGRSYNSPLHF TGTGCCAGCAGTGGGGGAGGGAGGTCATATAATTCACCCCTCCACTTT
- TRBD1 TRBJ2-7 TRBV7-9 CASISISTGEYYEQYF TGTGCCAGCATCAGTATTTCGACAGGGGAGTACTACGAGCAGTACTTC
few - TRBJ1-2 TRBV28 CASSLANYGYTF TGTGCCAGCAGTTTAGCCAACTATGGCTACACCTTC
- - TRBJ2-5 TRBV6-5 CASSYSLGRAQETQYF TGTGCCAGCAGTTACTCGTTGGGGCGAGCTCAAGAGACCCAGTACTTC
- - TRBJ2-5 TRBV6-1 CASSVPAGVETQYF TGTGCCAGCAGTGTCCCTGCAGGGGTAGAGACCCAGTACTTC
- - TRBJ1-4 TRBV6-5 CASSYRQEATNEKLFF TGTGCCAGCAGTTACCGTCAAGAGGCAACTAATGAAAAACTGTTTTTT
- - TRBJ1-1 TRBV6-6 CASSWDLALGTEAFF TGTGCCAGCAGTTGGGACCTGGCCTTAGGGACTGAAGCTTTCTTT
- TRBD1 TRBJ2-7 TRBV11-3 CASSSGQGAGEQYF TGTGCCAGCAGCTCGGGACAGGGGGCAGGCGAGCAGTACTTC
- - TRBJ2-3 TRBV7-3 CASSRRQVYTDTQYF TGTGCCAGCAGTCGCAGACAGGTATACACAGATACGCAGTATTTT
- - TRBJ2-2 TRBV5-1 CASSLAPPDTGELFF TGCGCCAGCAGCTTGGCCCCTCCGGACACCGGGGAGCTGTTTTTT
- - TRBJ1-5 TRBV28 CASTKTTGPFNQPQHF TGTGCCAGCACCAAGACCACAGGGCCCTTCAATCAGCCCCAGCATTTT
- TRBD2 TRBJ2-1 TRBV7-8 CASRNFGLAADNEQFF TGTGCCAGCAGGAACTTCGGACTAGCGGCTGACAATGAGCAGTTCTTC
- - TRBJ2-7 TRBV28 CASSPILGLGGEQYF TGTGCCAGCAGTCCAATACTCGGGCTAGGGGGCGAGCAGTACTTC
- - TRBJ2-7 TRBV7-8 CASSSPGSPKFEQYF TGTGCCAGCAGCTCCCCGGGGTCCCCGAAGTTCGAGCAGTACTTC
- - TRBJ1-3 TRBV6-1 CASRESSGNTIYF TGTGCCAGCAGGGAGAGCTCTGGAAACACCATATATTTT
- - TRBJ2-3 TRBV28 CASRFTRGHTQYF TGTGCCAGCCGCTTCACGCGGGGCCATACGCAGTATTTT
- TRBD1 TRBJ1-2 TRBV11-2 CASRRTGQDGYTF TGTGCCAGCAGACGGACAGGGCAAGATGGCTACACCTTC
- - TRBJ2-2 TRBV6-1 CATLRVGELFF TGTGCCACCCTACGAGTCGGGGAGCTGTTTTTT
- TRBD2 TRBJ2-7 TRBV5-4 CASSFPPGAGGPEYEQYF TGTGCCAGCAGCTTCCCTCCGGGTGCGGGAGGGCCGGAGTACGAGCAGTACTTC
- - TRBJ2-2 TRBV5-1 CASSLPKRNTGELFF TGCGCCAGCAGCCTACCGAAGAGAAACACCGGGGAGCTGTTTTTT
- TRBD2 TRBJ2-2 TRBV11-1 CASSTGLAGGHGELFF TGTGCCAGCAGCACTGGACTAGCGGGAGGTCACGGGGAGCTGTTTTTT
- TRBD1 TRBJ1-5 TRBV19 CASSKAGTVSNQPQHF TGTGCCAGTAGTAAAGCCGGGACAGTCAGCAATCAGCCCCAGCATTTT
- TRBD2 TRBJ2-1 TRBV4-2 CASSQESSWTSYNEQFF TGTGCCAGCAGCCAAGAGAGTTCCTGGACTAGTTACAATGAGCAGTTCTTC
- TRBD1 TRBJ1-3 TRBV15 CATSSRQGTNTIYF TGTGCCACCAGCAGTCGACAGGGAACAAACACCATATATTTT
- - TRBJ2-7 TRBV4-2 CASSGGGMTYEQYF TGTGCCAGCAGCGGGGGCGGGATGACCTACGAGCAGTACTTC
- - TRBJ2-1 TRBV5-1 CASSLAPRRNEQFF TGCGCCAGCAGCTTGGCCCCAAGGCGGAATGAGCAGTTCTTC
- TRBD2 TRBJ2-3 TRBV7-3 CASSQSGRTRDTQYF TGTGCCAGCAGCCAGAGCGGGAGGACTCGGGATACGCAGTATTTT